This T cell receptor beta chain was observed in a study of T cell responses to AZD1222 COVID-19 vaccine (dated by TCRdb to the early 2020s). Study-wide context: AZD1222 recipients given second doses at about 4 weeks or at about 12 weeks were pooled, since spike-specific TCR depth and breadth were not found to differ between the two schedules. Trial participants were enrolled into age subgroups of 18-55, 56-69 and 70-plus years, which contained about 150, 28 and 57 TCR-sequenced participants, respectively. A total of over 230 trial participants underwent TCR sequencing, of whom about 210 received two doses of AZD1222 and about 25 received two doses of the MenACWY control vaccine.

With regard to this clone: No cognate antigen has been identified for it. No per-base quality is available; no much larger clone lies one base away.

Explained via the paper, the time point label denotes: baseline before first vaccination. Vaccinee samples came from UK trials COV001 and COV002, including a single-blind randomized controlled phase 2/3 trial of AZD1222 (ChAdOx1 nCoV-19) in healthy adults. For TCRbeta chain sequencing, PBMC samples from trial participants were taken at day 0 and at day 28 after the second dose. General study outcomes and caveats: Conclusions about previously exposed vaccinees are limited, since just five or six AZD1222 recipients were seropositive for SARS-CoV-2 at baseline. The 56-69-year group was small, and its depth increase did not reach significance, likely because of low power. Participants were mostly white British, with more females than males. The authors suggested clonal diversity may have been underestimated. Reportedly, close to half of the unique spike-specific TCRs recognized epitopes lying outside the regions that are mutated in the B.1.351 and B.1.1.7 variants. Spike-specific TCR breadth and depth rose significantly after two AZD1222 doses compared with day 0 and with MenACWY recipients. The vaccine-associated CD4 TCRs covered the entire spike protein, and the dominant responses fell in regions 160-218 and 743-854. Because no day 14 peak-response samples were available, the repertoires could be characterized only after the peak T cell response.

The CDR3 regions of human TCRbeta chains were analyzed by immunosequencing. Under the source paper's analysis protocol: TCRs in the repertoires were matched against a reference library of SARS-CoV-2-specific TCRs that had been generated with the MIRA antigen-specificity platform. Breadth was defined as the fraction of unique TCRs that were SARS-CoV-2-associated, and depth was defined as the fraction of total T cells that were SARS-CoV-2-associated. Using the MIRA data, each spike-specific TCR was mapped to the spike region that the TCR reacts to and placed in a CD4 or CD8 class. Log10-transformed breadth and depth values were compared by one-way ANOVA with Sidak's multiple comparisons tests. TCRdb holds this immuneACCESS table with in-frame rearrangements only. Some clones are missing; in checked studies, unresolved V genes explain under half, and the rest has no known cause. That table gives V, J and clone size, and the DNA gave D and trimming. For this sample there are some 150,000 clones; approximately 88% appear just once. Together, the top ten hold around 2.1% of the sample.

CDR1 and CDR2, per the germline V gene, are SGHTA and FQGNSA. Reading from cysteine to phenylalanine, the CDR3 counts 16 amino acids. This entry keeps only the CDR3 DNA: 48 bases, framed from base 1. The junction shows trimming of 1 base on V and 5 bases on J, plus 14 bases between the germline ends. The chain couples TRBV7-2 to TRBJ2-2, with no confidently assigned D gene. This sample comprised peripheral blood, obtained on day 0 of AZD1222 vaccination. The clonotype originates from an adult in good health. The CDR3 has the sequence CASSLDQPKITGELFF. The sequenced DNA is TGTGCCAGCAGCTTAGATCAACCTAAGATAACCGGGGAGCTGTTTTTT.